This T cell receptor beta chain was sequenced for a study of OX40 agonist ivuxolimab in advanced cancers. Whole-study context: Partial response was recorded in three patients: one hepatocellular carcinoma and two cutaneous melanoma cases.

Using immunoSEQ multiplex PCR, the repertoire was profiled, and TCRdb retains in-frame clones only, with some absent. Among about 21,000 clones listed, around 84% were seen once. In germline, CDR1 is MGHRA, CDR2 YSYEKL. The CDR3 contains 18 residues. Trimming left V 4 bases short and J 2 bases short, with 22 bases between. A remark on this clone: Its target is unknown.

Autoimmune disease history or systemic immunosuppression disqualified patients. Notes on the study in general: Low clonal expansion, among the lowest seen, marked partial responders at 0.1-3.0 mg/kg. Expanded clones were, on average, more numerous among CD8+ T cells than CD4+.

This specimen consisted of CD4+ or CD8+ T cells sorted from blood, obtained in a trial of the OX40 agonist ivuxolimab. The rearrangement links TRBV4-1 to TRBJ2-3, with D perhaps being TRBD1 or TRBD2 (5 bases each). The sequence derives from an adult with an advanced solid tumor such as melanoma, head and neck, liver or kidney cancer. The CDR3 DNA follows: TGCGCCAGCAGCCCATCCGGGGCTAGCACCTTCCCCACAGATACGCAGTATTTT. It encodes CASSPSGASTFPTDTQYF.